The source of this T cell receptor beta chain is a study of blood T cell repertoires in COVID-19. Background on the study: Some COVID-19 samples were acute and others convalescent; all came from the United States, Italy and Spain. Nucleic acid was either cDNA or gDNA, and it came from T cells, B-cell-depleted T cells, or PBMCs.

Germline V gene sequence: CDR1 LGHNA, CDR2 YSLEER. The junction had 7 bases not matched to a gene; V was cut back by 3 bases and J by 4 bases. The CDR3 is 15 residues long. In the original processing: The authors estimated nucleated cell counts from reference gene primer amplification. Libraries were prepared by immunoSEQ multiplex PCR; TCRdb keeps only in-frame clonotypes and omits some of them. Clone size and V and J calls were adopted from that table, with D and trimming inferred from the DNA. This sample has 150,000 to 200,000 clones, with 80% to 90% found just once. V usage is TRBV4-3 and J usage is TRBJ2-5; 8 positions match TRBD2. Sequenced: peripheral blood. This TCR was recovered from a woman of 80 years or more with acute or convalescent COVID-19. CDR3: CASSQNSGGRETQYF. The CDR3 DNA reads as TGCGCCAGCAGCCAGAACAGCGGGGGTCGAGAGACCCAGTACTTC.